This T cell receptor beta chain was retrieved from a study of low-dose radiotherapy and immunotherapy resistance in tumors. The V end lost 2 bases, the J end lost 3 bases, and 19 bases lay between the germline ends. The germline CDR1 and CDR2 sequences are MNHEY and SVGEGT. There are 17 residues in the CDR3. Gene-specific TRAV and TRBV primers were used for first-strand cDNA, covering alpha and beta chains. Amplification, which lasted 15 to 20 PCR cycles, used a constant-region primer and V-primer adapter to amplify TCRs. TCRdb re-derived calls from the reads in MiXCR, one entry per CDR3 protein. The table lists 8,300 or so distinct CDR3 sequences, 60% to 70% of them singletons, with more than 8.5% in the top ten.

This sequence joins TRBV6-2 or TRBV6-3 and TRBJ1-1, with D perhaps TRBD1 (5 bases). The receptor was isolated from a human donor with advanced metastatic prostate, ovarian, gallbladder or colorectal cancer (not recorded which). This table probably holds off-target reads from a library built for another chain. CDR3 sequence reads: CASSYVAGKVGDTEAFF. The CDR3 bases are TGTGCCAGCAGTTACGTCGCAGGGAAGGTTGGGGACACTGAAGCTTTCTTT.